This TCR beta chain derives from a study of cytomegalovirus exposure and HLA in healthy donors. Whole-study context: Within the Caucasian-associated ancestry cluster were roughly 81% of the roughly 400 genotyped donors.

Study-level results: An analysis was carried out later, and it reportedly showed fewer N-insertions in an Asian-associated ancestry cluster than the roughly 700-donor mean.

V lost 4 bases to trimming and J lost 7 bases; unmatched junction nucleotides: 6. The germline gives CDR1 SGHTA, CDR2 FQGNSA. The CDR3 has 14 amino acids. In the PCR, 60 Vbeta and 13 Jbeta primers were used. TCRdb keeps only in-frame clones here, not all; method: immunoSEQ multiplex PCR. The top ten clones hold roughly 4.5% of a sample with roughly 80,000 clones, approximately 67% of them seen once. With respect to this clone: The antigen is unknown.

The sample comprised PBMCs. The source of this sequence is a male donor in good health and CMV-seropositive. The chain recombines TRBV7-2 with TRBJ2-7; 11 positions match TRBD1. The CDR3 DNA is TGTGCCAGCAGCTCGCGGGACAGGGGGGGGGAGCAGTACTTC. This codes for CASSSRDRGGEQYF.